The clone carrying this TCR beta chain was counted many times. Antigen specificity is unknown. TCRdb redid the calling of the reads with MiXCR, one entry per CDR3 protein. Here the sample spans almost 550,000 distinct CDR3 sequences, 15% to 20% being singletons. The data were obtained in a study of T cell repertoires in cytomegalovirus infection. Study context: TCR beta signatures that were public indicated CMV infection and matching HLA type. Broader study findings: The ex vivo response was dominated by HLA-C-restricted CMV-specific TCR beta clonotypes.

This receptor was taken from a human donor in good health (CMV status not recorded). Some clones in this sample may be carry-over from other donors' samples. Sequencing was carried out using CD8+ T cells from PBMCs.

CDR3 in DNA: TGTGCCAGCAAGTTCAGAGATAATTACAATGAGCAGTTCTTC. Amino acid sequence: CASKFRDNYNEQFF. The rearrangement joins TRBV2 to TRBJ2-1; D uncertain. Trimming left V 7 bases short and J 4 bases short, with 14 bases between. Germline V lookup: CDR1 SNHLY, CDR2 FYNNEI. CDR3 length: 14 residues.